The rows below give T cell receptor beta chains drawn from one sample of a study of T-cell memory formation after mild COVID-19. TCRdb called the 5' RACE reads again in MiXCR, with one record for every CDR3 protein. The sample yields around 300,000 distinct CDR3 sequences, 8.2% seen once. Material for sequencing was PBMCs or a T cell subset sorted from them (not recorded which). Every receptor here comes from a young man who had mild COVID-19 (a few samples of this study predate the infection). Cell type and time point are not known. Each CDR3 is given without its conserved first and last residue.

TRBV6-6 ASSYSNLPEAF
TRBV7-8 ASSLELGRKETQY
TRBV7-2 ASSFYREVDTQY
TRBV7-9 ASSLDLDSLSHEQY
TRBV7-9 ASSLAREGVEQF
TRBV5-1 ASGAWDSWETQY
TRBV6-6 ASRSTSGGGTDTQY
TRBV5-6 ASRPTGINEKLF
TRBV28 ASSFGGRGRDGYT
TRBV28 ASSPYDRGYSYNSPLH
TRBV12-3/TRBV12-4 ASSLLAGNNEQF
TRBV28 ASRRGGEKLF
TRBV4-2 ASSQDLGNQPQH
TRBV11-2 ASSLGPGANQPQH
TRBV30 AWSVDLAYEQY
TRBV6-5 ASSYSIPLLQETQY
TRBV4-1 ASSRIGGSQETQY
TRBV5-1 ASSMGLAPLDEQF
TRBV5-1 ASSFTGDYGYT
TRBV5-1 ASRDEQF
TRBV20-1 SARKLAGVRDTQY
TRBV28 ASSFSYGGKAKNIQY
TRBV5-1 ASSLALTGGPEAF
TRBV5-1 ASSGRQGAEAF
TRBV5-6 ASSFGAGAHLGQF
TRBV29-1 SVEVTAGELF
TRBV7-2 ASSRRQGRDSGNTIY
TRBV6-5 ASSPTLSHNEKLVRGVTLF
TRBV5-1 ASSPWGRGETQY
TRBV12-3/TRBV12-4 ASSPGGLKETQY
TRBV4-2 ASSQDQRGGPDTQY
TRBV6-5 ASSLQDRVFETQY
TRBV4-1 ASSQVGLHTQY
TRBV5-1 ASSLSGGNNQPQH
TRBV7-6 ASSSPASRGEQF
TRBV4-2 ASSQPRGWGSSYEQY
TRBV12-3/TRBV12-4 ASSPPSRQETQY
TRBV15 ATRGGGETQY
TRBV19 ASSRRGRLEAF
TRBV5-1 ASRLRRDNTGELF
TRBV4-3 ASSHSSRGSTDTQY
TRBV20-1 SARDAIAGYYNEQF
TRBV18 ASSPAGTLTSQETQY
TRBV7-2 ASSLVGVGPDTQY
TRBV30 AWSAGDRTEAF
TRBV3-1 ASSQDTGGRGYT
TRBV12-3/TRBV12-4 ASATGSYGYT
TRBV20-1 SAYFHLRGNNEQF